The 4 T cell receptor beta chains in this list originate from one sample, sequenced in a study of blood T cell repertoires in COVID-19. Method: immunoSEQ multiplex PCR; TCRdb's copy keeps in-frame clones and lacks some. The sample records 450,000 or so clones, roughly 90% being singletons. What was sequenced was peripheral blood. The receptors originated from a man aged 18 to 30 with COVID-19, enrolled during active disease.

This clone appeared a single time. This chain joins TRBV29-1 and TRBJ2-7, with TRBD1 matching 9 bases. Germline V lookup: CDR1 SQVTM, CDR2 ANQGSEA. Trimming at V came to 6 bases and at J to 2 bases, leaving 5 bases not matched to a gene. The CDR3 loop spans 13 amino acids. The CDR3 is CSVSTGGPYEQYF. CDR3 DNA sequence: TGCAGCGTATCGACAGGGGGACCCTACGAGCAGTACTTC.

The chain uses TRBV6-6 and TRBJ1-1; D possibly corresponds to TRBD1 (5 bases). The germline CDR1 and CDR2 sequences are MNHNY and SVGAGI (reference sequence). V lost 5 bases to trimming and J lost 1 base, with 11 bases between them. This CDR3 is 14 amino acids long. The chain's CDR3 is CASSPGLTNTEAFF. Written as DNA, the CDR3 is TGTGCCAGCAGTCCGGGACTGACGAACACTGAAGCTTTCTTT.

The rearrangement links TRBV19 to TRBJ2-7; TRBD2 agrees at 12 bases. The V and J ends lost 3 bases and 3 bases, in that order; junction bases with no gene match: 0. Germline V gene data show CDR1 as LNHDA and CDR2 as SQIVND (reference sequence). CDR3 length: 14 residues. The CDR3 spells CASSMGLAGYEQYF. The CDR3 bases are TGTGCCAGTAGTATGGGACTAGCGGGCTACGAGCAGTACTTC.

Turning to this clone: This specimen includes other DNA sequences encoding the same CDR3. The rearrangement uses TRBV7-9 and TRBJ2-3, with D unresolved. V gave up 5 bases and J gave up 3 bases, with 9 bases separating them. Per germline, CDR1 SEHNR and CDR2 FQNEAQ (reference sequence). The CDR3 sequence is 13 residues long. CDR3: CASSPESTDTQYF. CDR3 coding DNA: TGTGCCAGCAGCCCGGAGTCAACAGATACGCAGTATTTT.